One TCR beta chain is described in this entry. It lacks a known antigen. Per-base qualities were not stored, and no clone one base away is much larger. From each donor, a single peripheral blood sample of about 116 mL on average was drawn into heparinised tubes. Naive, central memory, regulatory and stem cell-like memory CD4+ T cells were sorted on a BD FACSAria II using a panel including CD45RO, CCR7, CD25, CD127, CD95 and CD27. Purity was above 95% for every sorted population. PBMCs were separated immediately by Lymphoprep density gradient centrifugation and were stained directly, without being cultured. So that batch effects would be minimized, each experiment stained and sorted samples in pairs, pairing one healthy donor with one patient. The V and J ends are trimmed by 0 bases and 2 bases, leaving 13 bases between them. Per the germline V gene, SGHRS is the CDR1 and YFSETQ is the CDR2. The CDR3 runs 16 amino acids, cysteine and phenylalanine included. The entry retains the CDR3 DNA only, 48 bases that are in frame from base 1.

The data were taken from a study of beta chain features in type 1 diabetes (dated by TCRdb to the late 2010s). For the wider study: Mean age, gender distribution, total cell number and subset yield were not different between patients and healthy donors. A total of about 99,000,000 sorted cells were examined across all samples, and RNA yield correlated strongly with the number of cells per subset. In the study, TCRB repertoires of sorted circulating CD4+ T cell subsets from recently diagnosed type 1 diabetes patients were compared with those of matched healthy donors. Naive and central memory subsets were obtained from all 30 or so donors, but regulatory and stem cell-like memory subsets were isolated from only 8 patients and roughly eight healthy donors. The research as a whole found: Because cDNA was sequenced instead of genomic DNA, highly expressing activated cells could be over-represented, though the groups showed no difference in activation or CD3 levels. Because the HLA sub-analyses included only small numbers of individuals, any influence of HLA type on TCRB rearrangement was left unresolved. PCR might favor shorter templates, but patient and control samples were amplified and corrected together, so any skew would affect both groups equally. Naive, central memory and regulatory TCRB repertoires appeared to be more alike among patients than among healthy donors. In all four CD4+ subsets, TCRB CDR3 length was moderately but significantly shorter in type 1 diabetes patients. At VDJ recombination sites, type 1 diabetes patients had fewer insertions and more deleted nucleotides, which implies abnormalities in thymic rearrangement.

The High Capacity cDNA Reverse Transcription Kit was used to reverse transcribe all of the isolated RNA, meaning that expressed TCRB transcripts were what got sequenced. Deep immunoSEQ sequencing was applied to naive, central memory and regulatory T cell samples, giving an average of about 3.6 million total reads per sample. Sorted cells were lysed in RLT buffer, and RNA was extracted using DNase-treated RNeasy Micro or Mini kits according to cell number. Each cell subset was processed on its own to prevent cross-contamination, while patient and healthy donor samples were processed together. TCRB sequences were amplified from cDNA with the immunoSEQ multiplex PCR, producing 87-bp fragments spanning the CDR3 region. Sequencing of the amplicons was performed on the Illumina HiSeq platform. In the original analysis: PCR bias was corrected computationally using synthetic template baselines, and reads within Hamming distance 2 were collapsed, with unmergeable singletons discarded. Reads were aligned against IMGT so that V, D and J genes, CDR3 length and insertions or deletions at six rearrangement sites could be assigned. Clonotype counts were normalized to sorted cell number within each subset before computing true diversity and Gini coefficients with the tcR R package. Repertoire sharing was quantified using the overlap coefficient calculated on TCRB nucleotide sequences. Out-of-frame TCRB sequences from naive cells were analyzed as a proxy for the pre-selection repertoire. Imported from immuneACCESS, the table was reduced by TCRdb to in-frame sequences with V and J called. These copies leave out some clones; in studies compared against another copy, an unresolved V gene accounts for under half, and the cause of the remainder is not known. D and trimming were read from the DNA, whereas the V and J calls and clone size are those reported in that table. The sample profile shows roughly 290,000 clones; about 15% of them were found once. Jointly, the top ten make up 0.015% to 0.017% of the sample.

The rearrangement joined TRBV5-1 to TRBJ2-3, and the D gene may be TRBD2, 6 bases matching. Sequenced material: naive CD4+ T cells from blood. Read against the paper, the sample's cell subset or site label means: true naive CD4+ T cells. The source of this sequence is a man aged 18 to 29 with type 1 diabetes. CDR3 loop: CASSLARLAPTDTQYF. The sequenced DNA: TGCGCCAGCAGCTTGGCCCGGCTAGCGCCCACAGATACGCAGTATTTT.